This passage covers 16 T cell receptor beta chains from one sample sequenced in a study of metastatic and nonmetastatic thyroid tumors. Through MiXCR, TCRdb re-clonotyped the PCR reads. Of about 41,000 clones detected, over 25% appear once; the ten largest clones hold approximately 9.6%. Thyroid surgery was performed in patients who had received no treatment beforehand. Sequenced: blood. The receptor source for this set is a male donor with papillary thyroid cancer or a benign thyroid nodule (not recorded which). Some clones in this sample may be carry-over from other donors' samples.

In this sample, this clone turned up a few times. The chain is built from TRBV24-1 and TRBJ2-7; 8 bases line up with TRBD2. Per germline, CDR1 KGHDR and CDR2 SFDVKD. The CDR3 consists of 15 residues. After removal of 2 bases from V and 4 bases from J, the junction contained 6 bases not matched to a gene. CDR3 DNA: TGTGCCACCAGTGATTCGGGGACTAGTAGGTACGAGCAGTACTTC. This encodes CATSDSGTSRYEQYF.

The chain couples TRBV5-5 to TRBJ2-1; possibly TRBD1 for D (5 bases). Trimming took off 0 bases at V and 4 bases at J, with 8 bases between the two ends. Germline CDR1 is SGHKS and CDR2 is YYEKEE (reference sequence). The CDR3 is 14 amino acids. The CDR3 DNA reads as TGTGCCAGCAGCTTGGGACAGAGTTACAATGAGCAGTTCTTC. It yields the protein CASSLGQSYNEQFF.

The chain joins TRBV6-1 to TRBJ2-1, with 11 bases lining up with TRBD2. Germline V gene lookup returns CDR1 MNHNS and CDR2 SASEGT. The V segment lost 6 bases and the J segment 6 bases; nucleotides outside the gene matches: 7. The CDR3 totals 15 residues. This chain's CDR3 is CASSTTSGRTNEQFF. The CDR3, as DNA: TGTGCCAGCAGCACCACTAGCGGGAGAACCAATGAGCAGTTCTTC.

This clone was observed a few times. This rearrangement joins TRBV19 to TRBJ1-2, with D unclear. CDR1 is LNHDA, CDR2 SQIVND, per germline (reference sequence). V gave up 6 bases and J gave up 12 bases, with 23 bases separating them. CDR3 size: 14 residues. The CDR3 DNA follows: TGTGCCAGTAGAACCACCGCCACTCACCCTAGACACACCTTC. Translating gives CASRTTATHPRHTF.

This clone turned up a few times. The chain has TRBV12-5 and TRBJ2-1, with 10 bases that match TRBD1. The CDR3 spans 15 residues. Per the germline V gene, CDR1 is LGHNT and CDR2 is FRNRAP. The junction had 0 bases not matched to a gene; V was cut back by 1 base and J by 3 bases. The CDR3 sequence: CASGLGTGGYNEQFF. The CDR3 DNA sequence: TGTGCTAGTGGTTTGGGGACAGGGGGCTACAATGAGCAGTTCTTC.

This clone was seen more than once but under ten times. Written as DNA, the CDR3 is TGCGCCGGTCACCCCTCCAGACAGGGGGCTGATCAGCCCCAGCATTTT. Encoded protein: CAGHPSRQGADQPQHF. The chain carries TRBV10-1 and TRBJ1-5; 10 nucleotides agree with TRBD1. The CDR3 length is 16 residues. Germline V gene lookup returns CDR1 WNHNN and CDR2 SYGVQD (reference sequence). Germline trimming cut 11 bases from V and 5 bases from J; bases unmatched to any gene: 15.

This clone was seen ten or more times. This chain uses TRBV12-3 or TRBV12-4 with TRBJ2-1; 7 positions match TRBD1. The CDR3 has 14 amino acids. Trimming at V came to 6 bases and at J to 7 bases, leaving 9 bases not matched to a gene. DNA of the CDR3: TGTGCCAGCAGCCAAACTGCAGGGGGTAATGAGCAGTTCTTC. It translates to CASSQTAGGNEQFF.

This chain links TRBV28 with TRBJ1-1; D uncertain. The germline gives CDR1 MDHEN, CDR2 SYDVKM. The ends were cut back, 5 bases at V and 11 bases at J, with 18 bases in the middle. This CDR3 is 13 amino acids long. CDR3 loop: CASSPLVSGRAFF. The CDR3 coding sequence is TGTGCCAGCAGTCCCCTTGTTTCGGGGAGGGCTTTCTTT.

This clone came up a few times. The chain recombines TRBV6-1 with TRBJ2-5, with D unclear. The V gene lost 7 bases and the J gene lost 2 bases, with 17 bases spanning the gap. This CDR3 contains 15 residues. The germline CDR1 and CDR2 sequences are MNHNS and SASEGT. The DNA for the CDR3 is TGTGCCAGCATCGGAAACGCGGTAGAACAAGAGACCCAGTACTTC. Translation: CASIGNAVEQETQYF.

Comment on this clone: One junction end disagrees with the germline gene, perhaps due to a read error. The chain couples TRBV12-3 or TRBV12-4 to TRBJ1-5; the D is unclear. CDR3 size: 16 residues. Here the CDR3 DNA reads TGTGACAGCAGCCTAAACTGGGTGTATAGCAATCAGCCCCAGCATTTT. The encoded protein is CDSSLNWVYSNQPQHF.

This chain links TRBV11-1 with TRBJ2-1, with unresolved D. Germline loops: CDR1 SGHAT, CDR2 FQDESV (reference sequence). The CDR3 sequence is 17 residues long. The V end lost 0 bases, the J end lost 10 bases, and 22 bases lay between the germline ends. The DNA of the CDR3 is TGTGCCAGCAGCTTAGCGCCGTGGTCTATCCAGGTTATGGAGCAGTTCTTC. This translates into CASSLAPWSIQVMEQFF.

A word on this clone: Germline and junction disagree at one end, which may indicate a read error. The V and J genes are TRBV28 and TRBJ2-7, with 13 bases that match TRBD2. This CDR3 spans 18 amino acids. Germline V CDR1 and CDR2: MDHEN, SYDVKM. The CDR3 bases are TGTGCCAGCAGTTCACAAGCCCGGACTAGCGGGAGTTCCTACGAGCATTACTTC. Amino acid sequence: CASSSQARTSGSSYEHYF.

This clone was counted many times. The CDR3 loop is CASSLVPAGTYEQYF. CDR3 in DNA: TGTGCCAGCAGCTTGGTGCCAGCGGGAACCTACGAGCAGTACTTC. The chain is built from TRBV5-4 and TRBJ2-7; the match to TRBD2 covers 7 bases. The CDR3 covers 15 residues. Germline V CDR1 and CDR2: SGHNT, YYREEE (reference sequence). V was pared by 0 bases and J by 2 bases, with 5 bases of the junction left unmatched. Supplemented by reference TRBV5-4 and TRBJ2-7, the full variable domain reads ETGVTQSPTHLIKTRGQQVTLRCSSQSGHNTVSWYQQALGQGPQFIFQYYREEENGRGNFPPRFSGLQFPNYSSELNVNALELDDSALYLCASSLVPAGTYEQYFGPGTRLTVT.

This clone was recorded many times. Just one base apart from a much larger clone, this may be a read error. Within the sample, other DNA sequences also encode this same CDR3. The rearrangement links TRBV7-8 to TRBJ1-1, with a tentative D call TRBD1 (6 bases). From germline, CDR1 is SGHVS and CDR2 FQNEAQ. V gave up 6 bases and J gave up 8 bases, with 16 bases separating them. The CDR3 has 13 amino acids. CDR3 protein: CASRPRGATEAFF. CDR3 DNA: TGTGCCAGCAGACCTCGGGGGGCCACCGAAGCTTTCTTT.

A few counts support this clone. The chain is built from TRBV11-2 and TRBJ2-7; D may correspond to TRBD1 or TRBD2 (6 bases each). The ends were cut back, 9 bases at V and 6 bases at J, with 30 bases in the middle. The germline V gene has CDR1 SGHAT and CDR2 FQNNGV. The CDR3 is made up of 17 amino acids. CDR3 residues: CARSPYLGGPNTCEQYF. In DNA form, the CDR3 reads TGTGCCAGGAGCCCCTACCTCGGGGGCCCTAACACCTGCGAGCAGTACTTC.

This clone has at least ten counts. This rearrangement joins TRBV3-1 to TRBJ1-1, with 7 nucleotides matching TRBD1. The length of the CDR3 is 14 residues. Looked up from germline, CDR1 is LGHDT and CDR2 is YNNKEL (reference sequence). Trimming at V came to 5 bases and at J to 7 bases, leaving 10 bases not matched to a gene. Written as DNA, the CDR3 is TGTGCCAGCAGCGCCACCCAGGGGGTTGGTGAAGCTTTCTTT. Its translation: CASSATQGVGEAFF.